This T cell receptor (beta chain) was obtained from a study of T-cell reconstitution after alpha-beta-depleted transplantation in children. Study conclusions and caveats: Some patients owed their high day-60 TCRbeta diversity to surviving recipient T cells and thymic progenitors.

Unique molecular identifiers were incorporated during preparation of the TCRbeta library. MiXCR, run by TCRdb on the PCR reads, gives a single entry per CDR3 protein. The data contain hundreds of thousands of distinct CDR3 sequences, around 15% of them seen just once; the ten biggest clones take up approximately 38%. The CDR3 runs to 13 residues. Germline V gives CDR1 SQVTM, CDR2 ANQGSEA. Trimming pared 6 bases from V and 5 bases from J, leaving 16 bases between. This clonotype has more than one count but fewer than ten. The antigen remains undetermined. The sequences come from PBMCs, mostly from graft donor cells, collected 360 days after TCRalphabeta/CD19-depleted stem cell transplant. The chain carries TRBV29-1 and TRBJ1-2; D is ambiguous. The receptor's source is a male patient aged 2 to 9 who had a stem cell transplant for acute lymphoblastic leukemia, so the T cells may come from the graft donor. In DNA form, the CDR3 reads TGCAGCGTCAAGTGGTGGGGAGGGTATGGCTACACCTTC. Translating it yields CSVKWWGGYGYTF.